A single TCR beta chain is shown here with its context. Additional DNA sequences in this sample encode the identical CDR3. This sample was taken from a study of blood T cell repertoires in COVID-19. Per germline, CDR1 MNHNS and CDR2 SASEGT. J gave up 1 base and V 4 bases, and 4 bases lay outside the gene matches. This CDR3 comprises 16 residues. Sequencing used immunoSEQ multiplex PCR; TCRdb keeps in-frame clones, though not all of them. The sample yields about 380,000 clones, 85% seen once. Source material: peripheral blood. The receptor was derived from a woman younger than 35 with acute or convalescent COVID-19. This rearrangement joins TRBV6-1 to TRBJ1-5; 10 bases agree with TRBD1. The CDR3 protein is CASSGLDRGSNQPQHF. For the CDR3, the DNA is TGTGCCAGCAGTGGCTTGGACAGGGGGAGCAATCAGCCCCAGCATTTT.